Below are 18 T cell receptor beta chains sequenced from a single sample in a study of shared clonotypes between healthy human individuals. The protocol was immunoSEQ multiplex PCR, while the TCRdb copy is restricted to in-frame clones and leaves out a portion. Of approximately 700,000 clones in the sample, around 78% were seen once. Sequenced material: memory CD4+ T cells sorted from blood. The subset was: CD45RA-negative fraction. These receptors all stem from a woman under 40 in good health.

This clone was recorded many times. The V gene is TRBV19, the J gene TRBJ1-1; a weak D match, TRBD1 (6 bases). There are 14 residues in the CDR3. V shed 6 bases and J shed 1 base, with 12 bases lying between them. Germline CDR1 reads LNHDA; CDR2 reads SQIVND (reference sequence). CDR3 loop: CASRQTGSNTEAFF. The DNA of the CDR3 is TGTGCCAGTAGGCAAACAGGGTCGAACACTGAAGCTTTCTTT.

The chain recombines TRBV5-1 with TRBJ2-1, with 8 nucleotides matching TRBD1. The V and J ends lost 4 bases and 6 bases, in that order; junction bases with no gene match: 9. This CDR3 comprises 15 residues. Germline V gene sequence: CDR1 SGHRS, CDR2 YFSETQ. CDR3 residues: CASSPGDRPSNEQFF. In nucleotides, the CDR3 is TGCGCCAGCAGCCCAGGGGACAGGCCAAGCAATGAGCAGTTCTTC. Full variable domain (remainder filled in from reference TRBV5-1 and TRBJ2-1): KAGVTQTPRYLIKTRGQQVTLSCSPISGHRSVSWYQQTPGQGLQFLFEYFSETQRNKGNFPGRFSGRQFSNSRSEMNVSTLELGDSALYLCASSPGDRPSNEQFFGPGTRLTVL.

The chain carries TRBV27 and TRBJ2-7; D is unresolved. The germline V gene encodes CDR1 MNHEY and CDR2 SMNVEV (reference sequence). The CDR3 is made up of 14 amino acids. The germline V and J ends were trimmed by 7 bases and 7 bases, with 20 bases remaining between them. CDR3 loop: CASTGSAVSSEQYF. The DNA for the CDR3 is TGTGCCAGCACTGGATCGGCAGTTTCGTCTGAGCAGTACTTC.

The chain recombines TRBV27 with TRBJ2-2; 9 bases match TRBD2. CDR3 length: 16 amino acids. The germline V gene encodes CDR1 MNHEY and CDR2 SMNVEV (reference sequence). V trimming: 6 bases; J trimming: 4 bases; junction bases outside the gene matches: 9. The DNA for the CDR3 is TGTGCCAGCAGCTGGGGGGGTAGCGGGAGCACCGGGGAGCTGTTTTTT. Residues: CASSWGGSGSTGELFF.

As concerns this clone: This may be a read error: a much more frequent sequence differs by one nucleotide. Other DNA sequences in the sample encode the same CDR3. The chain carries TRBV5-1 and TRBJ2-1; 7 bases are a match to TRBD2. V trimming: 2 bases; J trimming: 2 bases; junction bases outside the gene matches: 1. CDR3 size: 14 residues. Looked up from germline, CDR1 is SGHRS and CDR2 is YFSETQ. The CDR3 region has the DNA TGCGCCAGCAGCTTAGCGGGGACCTACAATGAGCAGTTCTTC. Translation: CASSLAGTYNEQFF. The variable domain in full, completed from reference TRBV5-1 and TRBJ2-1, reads KAGVTQTPRYLIKTRGQQVTLSCSPISGHRSVSWYQQTPGQGLQFLFEYFSETQRNKGNFPGRFSGRQFSNSRSEMNVSTLELGDSALYLCASSLAGTYNEQFFGPGTRLTVL.

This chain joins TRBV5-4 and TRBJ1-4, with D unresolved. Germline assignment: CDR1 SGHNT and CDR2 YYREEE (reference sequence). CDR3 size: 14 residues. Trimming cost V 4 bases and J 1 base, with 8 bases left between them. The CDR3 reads CASSTAGTNEKLFF. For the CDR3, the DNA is TGTGCCAGCAGCACGGCCGGAACTAATGAAAAACTGTTTTTT.

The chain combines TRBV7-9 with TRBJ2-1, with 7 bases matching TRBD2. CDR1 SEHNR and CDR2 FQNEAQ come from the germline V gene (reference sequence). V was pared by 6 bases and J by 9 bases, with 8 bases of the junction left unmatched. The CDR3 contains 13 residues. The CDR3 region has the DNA TGTGCCAGCAGACTGGGTGCTAGCGGTGAGCAGTTCTTC. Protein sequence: CASRLGASGEQFF.

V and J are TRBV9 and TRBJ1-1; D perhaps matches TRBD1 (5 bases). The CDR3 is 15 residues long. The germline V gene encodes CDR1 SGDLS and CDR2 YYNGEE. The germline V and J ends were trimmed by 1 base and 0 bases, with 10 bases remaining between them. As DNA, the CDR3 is TGTGCCAGCAGCGTACTCTCGGGGCTGAACACTGAAGCTTTCTTT. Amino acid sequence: CASSVLSGLNTEAFF.

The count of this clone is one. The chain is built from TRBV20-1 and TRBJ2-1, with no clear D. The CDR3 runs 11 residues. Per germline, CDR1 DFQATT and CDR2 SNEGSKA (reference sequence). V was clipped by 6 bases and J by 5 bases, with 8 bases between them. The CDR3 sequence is CSAQEHNEQFF. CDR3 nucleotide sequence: TGCAGTGCACAAGAACACAATGAGCAGTTCTTC.

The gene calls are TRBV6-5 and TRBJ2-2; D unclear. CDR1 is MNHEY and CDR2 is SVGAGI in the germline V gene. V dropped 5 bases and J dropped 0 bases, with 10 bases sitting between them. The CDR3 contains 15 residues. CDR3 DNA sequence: TGTGCCAGCAGTCTTTCGGGCGCGAACACCGGGGAGCTGTTTTTT. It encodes CASSLSGANTGELFF.

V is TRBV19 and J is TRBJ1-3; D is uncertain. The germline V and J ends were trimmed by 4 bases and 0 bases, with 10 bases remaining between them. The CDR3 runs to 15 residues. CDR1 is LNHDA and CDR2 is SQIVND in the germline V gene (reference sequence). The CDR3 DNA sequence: TGTGCCAGTAGTACCTCGGGCAGCTCTGGAAACACCATATATTTT. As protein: CASSTSGSSGNTIYF.

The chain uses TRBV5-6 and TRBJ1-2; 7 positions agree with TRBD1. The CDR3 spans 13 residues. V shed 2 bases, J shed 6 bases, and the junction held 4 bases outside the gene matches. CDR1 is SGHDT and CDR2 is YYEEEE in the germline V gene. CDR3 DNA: TGTGCCAGCAGCTTTACAGGGGTCGATGGCTACACCTTC. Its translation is CASSFTGVDGYTF.

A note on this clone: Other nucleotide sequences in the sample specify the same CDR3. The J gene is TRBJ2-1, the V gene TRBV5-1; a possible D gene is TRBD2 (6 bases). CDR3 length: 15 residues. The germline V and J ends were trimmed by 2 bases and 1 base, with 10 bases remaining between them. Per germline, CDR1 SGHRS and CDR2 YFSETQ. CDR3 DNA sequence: TGCGCCAGCAGCTTAGGGACTGCTTCCTACAATGAGCAGTTCTTC. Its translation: CASSLGTASYNEQFF.

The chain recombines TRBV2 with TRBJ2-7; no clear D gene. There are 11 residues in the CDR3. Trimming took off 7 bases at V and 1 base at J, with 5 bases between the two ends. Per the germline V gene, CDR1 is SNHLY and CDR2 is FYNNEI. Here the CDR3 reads CASTLSYEQYF. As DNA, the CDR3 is TGTGCCAGCACCCTTTCCTACGAGCAGTACTTC.

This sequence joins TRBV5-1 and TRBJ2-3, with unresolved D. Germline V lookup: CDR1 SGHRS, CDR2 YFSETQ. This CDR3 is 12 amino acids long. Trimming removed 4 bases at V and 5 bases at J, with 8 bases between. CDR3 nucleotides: TGCGCCAGCAGCATCGTAGGAGATACGCAGTATTTT. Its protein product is CASSIVGDTQYF.

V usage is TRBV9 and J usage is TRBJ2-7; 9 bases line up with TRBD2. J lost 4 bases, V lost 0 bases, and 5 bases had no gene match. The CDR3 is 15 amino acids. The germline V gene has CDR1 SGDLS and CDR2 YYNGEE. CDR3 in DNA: TGTGCCAGCAGCGTAGACGCTAGCGGGACTTACGAGCAGTACTTC. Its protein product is CASSVDASGTYEQYF.

In nucleotides, the CDR3 is TGTGCCAGCCAACAGAACACTGAAGCTTTCTTT. As protein: CASQQNTEAFF. The rearrangement joins TRBV28 to TRBJ1-1; D not resolved. This CDR3 comprises 11 residues. The germline V gene encodes CDR1 MDHEN and CDR2 SYDVKM. The V end was cut by 8 bases, the J end by 1 base, with 5 bases between.

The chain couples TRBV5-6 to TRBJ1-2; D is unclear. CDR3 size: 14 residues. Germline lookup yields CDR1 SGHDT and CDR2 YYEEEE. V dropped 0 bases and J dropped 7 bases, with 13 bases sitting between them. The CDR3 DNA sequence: TGTGCCAGCAGCTTGGCCGGGAGGGCTTCTGGCTACACCTTC. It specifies CASSLAGRASGYTF.